This is a list of T cell receptor beta chains from one sample in a study of cytomegalovirus exposure and HLA in healthy donors. TCRdb's table, derived via immunoSEQ multiplex PCR, lists solely in-frame clones and lacks some. The profile shows more than 110,000 clones, about three quarters of them singletons. What was sequenced was PBMCs. The receptors shown here come from a male donor in good health and CMV-seronegative. Both conserved end residues are part of each CDR3. A D gene is named only where the DNA matches it firmly. Clone size, where shown, is once, few, many, or a class for clones that have expanded.

TRBV4-3,-,-,TRBJ1-6,TGCGCCAGCAGCCAAGAGGTCCACACACCCTATAATTCACCCCTCCACTTT,CASSQEVHTPYNSPLHF
TRBV4-3,TRBD2,-,TRBJ2-5,TGCGCCAGCAGCCAGGGTCTAGCGGGGGGGCTTGGGGCCAAAGAGACCCAGTACTTC,CASSQGLAGGLGAKETQYF
TRBV5-4,-,-,TRBJ1-2,TGTGCCAGCAGCTTCGGGGTAGGCTACACCTTC,CASSFGVGYTF
TRBV2,TRBD2,-,TRBJ2-1,TGTGCCAGCATCGGACTAGCGAACTACAATGAGCAGTTCTTC,CASIGLANYNEQFF
TRBV7-9,TRBD2,-,TRBJ2-5,TGTGCCAGCAGCTTAGAAGTAGCGGGGACGCAGACCCAGTACTTC,CASSLEVAGTQTQYF
TRBV7-2,TRBD2,-,TRBJ2-1,TGTGCCAGCAGCTTAATATCTAGCGGGATGGGCAATGAGCAGTTCTTC,CASSLISSGMGNEQFF
TRBV29-1,TRBD1,-,TRBJ1-1,TGCAGCGTTGAGGTGGCAGGGGGCGGGACTGAAGCTTTCTTT,CSVEVAGGGTEAFF
TRBV4-3,TRBD1,few,TRBJ1-2,TGCGCCAGCAGCCAAGATCGAGGACAGGGAACTTATGGCTACACCTTC,CASSQDRGQGTYGYTF
TRBV19,-,-,TRBJ1-1,TGTGCCAGTAGTCCGTCGGTCATGAACACTGAAGCTTTCTTT,CASSPSVMNTEAFF
TRBV10-3,TRBD2,-,TRBJ2-5,TGTGCCCCCCGGGAGGGTGTAGAGACCCAGTACTTC,CAPREGVETQYF
TRBV5-1,-,-,TRBJ1-2,TGCGCCAGCAGCTTAACCGGGACACCTGATTATGGCTACACCTTC,CASSLTGTPDYGYTF
TRBV6-5,TRBD2,-,TRBJ2-7,TGTGCCAGCAGTTACGGGAGGGCCAATAGGGACGAGCAGTACTTC,CASSYGRANRDEQYF
TRBV4-2,TRBD1,few,TRBJ2-1,TGTGCCAGCAGCCATCGGACAGGGACAATCTCCTACAATGAGCAGTTCTTC,CASSHRTGTISYNEQFF
TRBV5-1,-,-,TRBJ1-3,TGCGCCAGCAGCTTGGCCGGACCTGGACAGGGAAACACCATATATTTT,CASSLAGPGQGNTIYF
TRBV2,TRBD1,-,TRBJ2-1,TGTGCCAGCAAGACAGGGCAGAACAATGAGCAGTTCTTC,CASKTGQNNEQFF
TRBV10-3,TRBD2,-,TRBJ2-3,TGTGCCATCAGTGAGTCCCAACTAGCGGGAGTAAGAGATACGCAGTATTTT,CAISESQLAGVRDTQYF
TRBV5-4,TRBD1,-,TRBJ1-6,TGTGCCAGCAGCCCGACAGGGGGCCGCTCACCCCTCCACTTT,CASSPTGGRSPLHF
TRBV28,TRBD2,-,TRBJ2-1,TGTGCCAGCAGTCCCGTTGCGGGAGCGGAAAATGAGCAGTTCTTC,CASSPVAGAENEQFF
TRBV6-5,-,once,TRBJ2-5,TGTGCCAGCAGGGCACCTCAAGAGACCCAGTACTTC,CASRAPQETQYF
TRBV5-6,-,once,TRBJ1-5,TGTGCCAGCAGCACAACCCACCTCAGGTCGTTAAATCAGCCCCAGCATTTT,CASSTTHLRSLNQPQHF
TRBV7-8,TRBD1,-,TRBJ2-2,TGTGCCAGCAGGTTGCCCACAGGGGGATCGAACACCGGGGAGCTGTTTTTT,CASRLPTGGSNTGELFF
TRBV6-6,-,-,TRBJ1-2,TGTGCCAGCAGTGACGGAGGGCGGATTAACTATGGCTACACCTTC,CASSDGGRINYGYTF
TRBV2,TRBD2,-,TRBJ2-7,TGTGCCAGCACTACCGGGACTACCGAGCAGTACTTC,CASTTGTTEQYF
TRBV7-2,TRBD1,once,TRBJ1-5,TGTGCCAGCAGCTTAATGGGACAGGTCAATCAGCCCCAGCATTTT,CASSLMGQVNQPQHF
TRBV27,TRBD1,-,TRBJ1-1,TGTGCCAGCAGTTTTATGGAGGGGGCCACTGAAGCTTTCTTT,CASSFMEGATEAFF
TRBV7-8,-,-,TRBJ2-1,TGTGCCAGCAGCTTAGGGATAGCAGACTCCTACAATGAGCAGTTCTTC,CASSLGIADSYNEQFF
TRBV13,TRBD2,few,TRBJ2-5,TGTGCCAGCAGCCCCCAGAGGGGACTAGCTATCCGGGAGACCCAGTACTTC,CASSPQRGLAIRETQYF
TRBV9,-,-,TRBJ2-2,TGTGCCAGCACCCGGGGTACGAACACCGGGGAGCTGTTTTTT,CASTRGTNTGELFF
TRBV4-1,TRBD1,few,TRBJ1-1,TGCGCCAGCAGCCAATCCTACCCCGGGGACAGGGGGGACACTGAAGCTTTCTTT,CASSQSYPGDRGDTEAFF
TRBV7-9,TRBD2,-,TRBJ2-2,TGTGCCAGCAGTAGACGGGCGGGAGGGGGCACCGGGGAGCTGTTTTTT,CASSRRAGGGTGELFF
TRBV7-2,-,-,TRBJ1-1,TGTGCCAGCAGCCGGGGGACCGCCGGGCTCACTGAAGCTTTCTTT,CASSRGTAGLTEAFF
TRBV6-1,-,-,TRBJ2-4,TGTGCCAGCAGTGAATCAGACAGCCTATTAGCCAAAAACAGTCAGTACTTC,CASSESDSLLAKNSQYF
TRBV5-1,-,-,TRBJ2-7,TGCGCCAGCAGCCTCCGGGACAACAGCGTCCACGAGCAGTACTTC,CASSLRDNSVHEQYF
TRBV27,-,few,TRBJ1-2,TGTGCCAGCAAACACAACCGGGAGTCAAACTATGGCTACACCTTC,CASKHNRESNYGYTF
TRBV25-1,-,-,TRBJ1-2,TGTGCCAGCTTTAATAGAGGGGGTCAAGGCTACACCTTC,CASFNRGGQGYTF
TRBV19,-,-,TRBJ2-3,TGTGCCAGTAGGCAACCGGGACAACCCACAGATACGCAGTATTTT,CASRQPGQPTDTQYF
TRBV7-9,-,-,TRBJ2-7,TGTGCCAGCAGCGACCCCTCGGGGGTTCTCTTGTTCGAGCAGTACTTC,CASSDPSGVLLFEQYF
TRBV9,TRBD1,-,TRBJ1-3,TGTGCCAGCAGCATCTCGGACAGGGGAAACACCATATATTTT,CASSISDRGNTIYF
TRBV4-2,-,-,TRBJ2-5,TGTGCCAGCAGCCAAGATTTGACGGAGGGGACAGCAAAGTACTTC,CASSQDLTEGTAKYF
TRBV6-1,-,-,TRBJ1-1,TGTGCCAGCAGAAACGCGGGGGCCACTGAAGCTTTCTTT,CASRNAGATEAFF
TRBV6-1,-,-,TRBJ2-7,TGTGCCAGCAAAAGCGTAACAGGGTTGTACGAGCAGTACTTC,CASKSVTGLYEQYF
TRBV10-3,TRBD1,-,TRBJ2-7,TGTGCCATCAGTGTCGGGACAGGTGTTTACGAGCAGTACTTC,CAISVGTGVYEQYF
TRBV4-1,-,-,TRBJ1-3,TGCGCCAGCAGCCAGTGGGACTCCTCTGGAAACACCATATATTTT,CASSQWDSSGNTIYF
TRBV5-1,-,-,TRBJ2-3,TGCGCCAGCAGCTTGGCCGAGGCGGCGAGCACAGATACGCAGTATTTT,CASSLAEAASTDTQYF
TRBV7-9,TRBD1,-,TRBJ1-6,TGTGCCAGCAGCTCTACAGGGGGAATTTCACCCCTCCACTTT,CASSSTGGISPLHF